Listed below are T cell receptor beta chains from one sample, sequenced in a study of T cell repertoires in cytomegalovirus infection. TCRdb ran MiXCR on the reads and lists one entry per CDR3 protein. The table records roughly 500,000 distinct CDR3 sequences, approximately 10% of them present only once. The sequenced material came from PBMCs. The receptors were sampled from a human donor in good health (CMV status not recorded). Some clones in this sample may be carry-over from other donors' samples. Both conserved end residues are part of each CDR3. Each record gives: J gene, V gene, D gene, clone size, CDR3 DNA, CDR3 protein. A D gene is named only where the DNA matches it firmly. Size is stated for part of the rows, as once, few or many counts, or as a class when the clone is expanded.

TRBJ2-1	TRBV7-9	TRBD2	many	TGTGCCAGCAGGATTAGCGGGGGCTCCTACAATGAGCAGTTCTTC	CASRISGGSYNEQFF
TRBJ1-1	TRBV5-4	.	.	TGTGCCAGCAGCCTTGGGGCAGGAGGTTCGTACACTGAAGCTTTCTTT	CASSLGAGGSYTEAFF
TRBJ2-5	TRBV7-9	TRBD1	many	TGTGCCAGCAGCTATAATCCGGGACAGTTACAAGAGACCCAGTACTTC	CASSYNPGQLQETQYF
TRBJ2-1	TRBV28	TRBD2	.	TGTGCCAGCAAGCGGGAGGCTAAGGTGAATGAGCAGTTCTTC	CASKREAKVNEQFF
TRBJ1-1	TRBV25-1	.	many	TGTGCCACCGAGGGGGGGCTGACCACTGAAGCTTTCTTT	CATEGGLTTEAFF
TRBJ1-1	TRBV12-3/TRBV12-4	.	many	TGTGCCAGCAGTTTAGGGCGGCCGAACACTGAAGCTTTCTTT	CASSLGRPNTEAFF
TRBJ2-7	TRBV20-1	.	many	TGCAGTGCTAGAGATCTCGGGACTTTCTCCTACGAGCAGTACTTC	CSARDLGTFSYEQYF
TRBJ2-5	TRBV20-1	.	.	TGCAGTGCTAGAGATGGGGGGGCAGGCGAGACCCAGTACTTC	CSARDGGAGETQYF
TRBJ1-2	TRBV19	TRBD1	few	TGTGCCAGTGGACACAGGGGCCCCGACGGGGACTATGGCTACACCTTC	CASGHRGPDGDYGYTF
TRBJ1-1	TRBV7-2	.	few	TGTGCCAGCAGCTGGGCCTCTGACGCTTCGGCTTTCTTT	CASSWASDASAFF
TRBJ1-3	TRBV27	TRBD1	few	TGTGCCAGCGCCCGGGACAGGGGGTTCTCTGGAAACACCATATATTTT	CASARDRGFSGNTIYF
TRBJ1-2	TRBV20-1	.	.	TGCAGTGCTTCCCTCAGAGTTAACTATGGCTACACCTTC	CSASLRVNYGYTF
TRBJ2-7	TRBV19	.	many	TGTGCCAGTAGTATGGGACGTCTCGGATCCTACGAGCAGTACTTC	CASSMGRLGSYEQYF
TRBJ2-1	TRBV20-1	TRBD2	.	TGCAGTGCTAGAGACACCTCTAGCGGGGGGGGGCACAAGGAGCAGTTCTTC	CSARDTSSGGGHKEQFF
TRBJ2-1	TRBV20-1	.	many	TGCAGTGCTACCGGGACTGACAATCCCAATGAGCAGTTCTTC	CSATGTDNPNEQFF
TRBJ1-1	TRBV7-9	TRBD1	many	TGTGCCAGCAGCGAAAGGGGGACAGCGAACACTGAAGCTTTCTTT	CASSERGTANTEAFF
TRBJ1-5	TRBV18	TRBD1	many	TGTGCCAGCTCACCATCGACAGGGGGATCTCAGCCCCAGCATTTT	CASSPSTGGSQPQHF
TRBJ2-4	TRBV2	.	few	TGTGCCAGCAGTGAAAGGAACATTCAGTACTTC	CASSERNIQYF
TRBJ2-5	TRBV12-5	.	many	TGTGCTAGTGGTACGACCCCGGGGCTAGAAGAGACCCAGTACTTC	CASGTTPGLEETQYF
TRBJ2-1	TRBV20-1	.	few	TGCAGTGCTAGAACCGAGGGCTTTTGGGGTGAGCAGTTCTTC	CSARTEGFWGEQFF
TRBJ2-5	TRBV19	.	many	TGTGCCAGTAGTGAGACAGGTGCAGAGACCCAGTACTTC	CASSETGAETQYF